This is a list of T cell receptor beta chains from one sample in a study of control samples from healthy donors and cancer patients. Only in-frame clones appear in the TCRdb table, and some are missing; sequencing was by immunoSEQ multiplex PCR. The sample yields under 100,000 clones, 80% to 95% seen once. Sequencing input: blood. These receptors all stem from a woman aged 30 to 39 in good health. The CDR3 runs from the conserved cysteine through the conserved F or W. Fields, in order: D gene, clone size, J gene, V gene, CDR3 protein, CDR3 DNA. The D gene is left open where the match is weak. Clone size is shown for a subset of rows, as once, few, many or a class of expanded clone.

d_call: .; clone_size: .; j_call: TRBJ1-2; v_call: TRBV28; cdr3_aa: CATETPRGYTF; cdr3_nt: TGTGCCACCGAGACACCGAGGGGCTACACCTTC
d_call: .; clone_size: .; j_call: TRBJ1-2; v_call: TRBV30; cdr3_aa: CACARGGAGYTF; cdr3_nt: TGTGCCTGCGCCAGGGGAGGGGCCGGCTACACCTTC
d_call: .; clone_size: few; j_call: TRBJ1-1; v_call: TRBV3-1/TRBV3-2; cdr3_aa: CASSQGWRQLNTEAFF; cdr3_nt: TGTGCCAGCAGCCAAGGATGGAGGCAGCTGAACACTGAAGCTTTCTTT
d_call: .; clone_size: .; j_call: TRBJ1-2; v_call: TRBV28; cdr3_aa: CASTPDPWHLGGYTF; cdr3_nt: TGTGCCAGCACCCCTGACCCCTGGCATCTAGGAGGCTACACCTTC
d_call: TRBD2; clone_size: .; j_call: TRBJ2-5; v_call: TRBV7-2; cdr3_aa: CASSFQAGAGETQYF; cdr3_nt: TGTGCCAGCAGCTTTCAAGCGGGGGCAGGAGAGACCCAGTACTTC
d_call: .; clone_size: .; j_call: TRBJ2-1; v_call: TRBV29-1; cdr3_aa: CSVPTGYYNEQFF; cdr3_nt: TGCAGCGTTCCAACAGGGTACTACAATGAGCAGTTCTTC
d_call: .; clone_size: .; j_call: TRBJ2-7; v_call: TRBV4-1; cdr3_aa: CASSQAETSYEQYF; cdr3_nt: TGCGCCAGCAGCCAAGCTGAGACTTCCTACGAGCAGTACTTC
d_call: .; clone_size: .; j_call: TRBJ1-2; v_call: TRBV14; cdr3_aa: CASSPKAGPGGYTF; cdr3_nt: TGTGCCAGCAGCCCTAAAGCAGGACCAGGAGGCTACACCTTC
d_call: .; clone_size: .; j_call: TRBJ2-1; v_call: TRBV28; cdr3_aa: CASSLFRGAGNEQFF; cdr3_nt: TGTGCCAGCAGTTTATTTCGGGGGGCTGGGAATGAGCAGTTCTTC
d_call: TRBD1; clone_size: .; j_call: TRBJ1-5; v_call: TRBV5-1; cdr3_aa: CASSLGTGGGQPQHF; cdr3_nt: TGCGCCAGCAGCTTGGGAACAGGGGGGGGTCAGCCCCAGCATTTT
d_call: TRBD1; clone_size: .; j_call: TRBJ2-1; v_call: TRBV6-5; cdr3_aa: CASSSGTGAINEQFF; cdr3_nt: TGTGCCAGCAGTTCCGGGACAGGGGCTATCAATGAGCAGTTCTTC
d_call: .; clone_size: .; j_call: TRBJ2-5; v_call: TRBV27; cdr3_aa: CASSSWKGSETQYF; cdr3_nt: TGTGCCAGCAGTTCATGGAAAGGGTCGGAGACCCAGTACTTC
d_call: TRBD1; clone_size: .; j_call: TRBJ1-2; v_call: TRBV5-3; cdr3_aa: CARSPRTGTGGDGYTF; cdr3_nt: TGTGCCAGAAGCCCAAGGACCGGGACAGGGGGCGATGGCTACACCTTC
d_call: TRBD1; clone_size: .; j_call: TRBJ1-2; v_call: TRBV6-6; cdr3_aa: CASSYQGANGYTF; cdr3_nt: TGTGCCAGCAGTTACCAGGGGGCTAATGGCTACACCTTC
d_call: .; clone_size: .; j_call: TRBJ2-7; v_call: TRBV15; cdr3_aa: CATSRKTGTNTFYEQYF; cdr3_nt: TGTGCCACCAGCAGGAAAACCGGGACAAACACCTTCTACGAGCAGTACTTC
d_call: .; clone_size: .; j_call: TRBJ1-5; v_call: TRBV5-6; cdr3_aa: CASSLGSNQPQHF; cdr3_nt: TGTGCCAGCAGCTTGGGCAGCAATCAGCCCCAGCATTTT
d_call: .; clone_size: .; j_call: TRBJ1-1; v_call: TRBV6-5; cdr3_aa: CASRSPRGGTEAFF; cdr3_nt: TGTGCCAGCAGGAGCCCCAGGGGTGGGACTGAAGCTTTCTTT
d_call: .; clone_size: .; j_call: TRBJ2-3; v_call: TRBV2; cdr3_aa: CASSVGDTQYF; cdr3_nt: TGTGCCAGCAGTGTTGGAGATACGCAGTATTTT
d_call: .; clone_size: .; j_call: TRBJ1-1; v_call: TRBV19; cdr3_aa: CASSTQTVMNTEAFF; cdr3_nt: TGTGCCAGTAGTACCCAGACGGTAATGAACACTGAAGCTTTCTTT
d_call: TRBD1; clone_size: .; j_call: TRBJ1-1; v_call: TRBV5-6; cdr3_aa: CASSIFKTGLNTEAFF; cdr3_nt: TGTGCCAGCAGCATATTTAAGACAGGGTTGAACACTGAAGCTTTCTTT
d_call: .; clone_size: .; j_call: TRBJ2-7; v_call: TRBV6-6; cdr3_aa: CASTPTEFYEQYF; cdr3_nt: TGTGCCAGCACCCCAACAGAATTCTACGAGCAGTACTTC
d_call: .; clone_size: once; j_call: TRBJ1-4; v_call: TRBV10-2; cdr3_aa: CASSRPPNEKLFF; cdr3_nt: TGCGCCAGCAGCCGACCCCCTAATGAAAAACTGTTTTTT
d_call: .; clone_size: .; j_call: TRBJ1-1; v_call: TRBV29-1; cdr3_aa: CSVAGVSTEAFF; cdr3_nt: TGCAGCGTTGCGGGGGTGAGCACTGAAGCTTTCTTT
d_call: .; clone_size: once; j_call: TRBJ1-2; v_call: TRBV23-1; cdr3_aa: CASARESYGYTF; cdr3_nt: TGCGCCAGCGCAAGGGAGAGCTATGGCTACACCTTC
d_call: .; clone_size: few; j_call: TRBJ1-1; v_call: TRBV28; cdr3_aa: CASSATRWTEAFF; cdr3_nt: TGTGCCAGCAGTGCGACACGGTGGACTGAAGCTTTCTTT
d_call: TRBD1; clone_size: .; j_call: TRBJ1-2; v_call: TRBV5-1; cdr3_aa: CASSSDGTAVPSYGYTF; cdr3_nt: TGCGCCAGCAGCTCGGACGGGACAGCGGTACCATCGTATGGCTACACCTTC
d_call: .; clone_size: .; j_call: TRBJ2-3; v_call: TRBV24-1; cdr3_aa: CATSTGRTDTQYF; cdr3_nt: TGTGCCACCAGTACAGGGCGAACAGATACGCAGTATTTT
d_call: TRBD1; clone_size: .; j_call: TRBJ1-5; v_call: TRBV28; cdr3_aa: CASRTGTGSSSNQPQHF; cdr3_nt: TGTGCCAGCAGAACCGGGACAGGGTCTTCTAGCAATCAGCCCCAGCATTTT
d_call: TRBD2; clone_size: .; j_call: TRBJ2-1; v_call: TRBV11-3; cdr3_aa: CASSPRSSGSLYNEQFF; cdr3_nt: TGTGCCAGCAGCCCAAGATCTAGCGGGAGTTTGTACAATGAGCAGTTCTTC
d_call: TRBD1; clone_size: .; j_call: TRBJ2-7; v_call: TRBV5-4; cdr3_aa: CASSLGTGGYEQYF; cdr3_nt: TGTGCCAGCAGCTTGGGGACAGGGGGTTACGAGCAGTACTTC
d_call: TRBD1; clone_size: once; j_call: TRBJ1-3; v_call: TRBV6-6; cdr3_aa: CASSYREGAAGNTIYF; cdr3_nt: TGTGCCAGCAGTTACAGGGAGGGGGCGGCGGGAAACACCATATATTTT
d_call: .; clone_size: .; j_call: TRBJ1-2; v_call: TRBV18; cdr3_aa: CASSLEDSYGYTF; cdr3_nt: TGTGCCAGCTCACTGGAAGATTCCTATGGCTACACCTTC
d_call: TRBD1; clone_size: .; j_call: TRBJ1-2; v_call: TRBV6-5; cdr3_aa: CASSYDRGRNYGYTF; cdr3_nt: TGTGCCAGCAGTTACGACAGGGGGCGGAACTATGGCTACACCTTC
d_call: .; clone_size: .; j_call: TRBJ2-7; v_call: TRBV2; cdr3_aa: CASTLSGGSYEQYF; cdr3_nt: TGTGCCAGCACCTTATCCGGGGGTTCCTACGAGCAGTACTTC
d_call: .; clone_size: .; j_call: TRBJ2-7; v_call: TRBV4-1; cdr3_aa: CASSQVQRAGEQYF; cdr3_nt: TGCGCCAGCAGCCAAGTCCAGCGGGCGGGGGAGCAGTACTTC
d_call: .; clone_size: .; j_call: TRBJ1-2; v_call: TRBV10-3; cdr3_aa: CAISDRGNGYTF; cdr3_nt: TGTGCCATCAGTGATAGGGGGAATGGCTACACCTTC
d_call: TRBD1; clone_size: .; j_call: TRBJ2-7; v_call: TRBV6-5; cdr3_aa: CASTTGQEQYF; cdr3_nt: TGTGCCAGCACGACAGGGCAGGAGCAGTACTTC
d_call: TRBD2; clone_size: .; j_call: TRBJ2-6; v_call: TRBV27; cdr3_aa: CASSLYWWREDSGANVLTF; cdr3_nt: TGTGCCAGCAGTTTATACTGGTGGCGGGAGGATTCGGGGGCCAACGTCCTGACTTTC
d_call: TRBD1; clone_size: .; j_call: TRBJ1-2; v_call: TRBV6-5; cdr3_aa: CASSYDRDLNYGYTF; cdr3_nt: TGTGCCAGCAGTTACGACAGGGATTTGAACTATGGCTACACCTTC
d_call: TRBD1; clone_size: .; j_call: TRBJ2-3; v_call: TRBV5-1; cdr3_aa: CASSPLTGQDTQYF; cdr3_nt: TGCGCCAGCAGCCCCCTGACAGGGCAAGATACGCAGTATTTT
d_call: TRBD1; clone_size: once; j_call: TRBJ1-5; v_call: TRBV10-3; cdr3_aa: CAISGQGVNQPQHF; cdr3_nt: TGTGCCATCAGTGGACAGGGGGTAAATCAGCCCCAGCATTTT
d_call: .; clone_size: .; j_call: TRBJ1-4; v_call: TRBV12-3/TRBV12-4; cdr3_aa: CASSLGADEKLFF; cdr3_nt: TGTGCCAGCAGTCTAGGGGCGGATGAAAAACTGTTTTTT
d_call: TRBD1; clone_size: .; j_call: TRBJ2-1; v_call: TRBV4-1; cdr3_aa: CASTFTYGTGSDEQFF; cdr3_nt: TGCGCCAGCACCTTTACTTACGGGACAGGGAGTGATGAGCAGTTCTTC
d_call: .; clone_size: .; j_call: TRBJ1-3; v_call: TRBV2; cdr3_aa: CASNPRGAAGNTIYF; cdr3_nt: TGTGCCAGCAATCCTCGGGGGGCTGCTGGAAACACCATATATTTT
d_call: .; clone_size: .; j_call: TRBJ1-5; v_call: TRBV9; cdr3_aa: CASSETGSNQPQHF; cdr3_nt: TGTGCCAGCAGCGAGACGGGGAGCAATCAGCCCCAGCATTTT